This is a list of T cell receptor beta chains from one sample in a study of early T cells in non-severe SARS-CoV-2 infection. TCRdb analysed the 5' RACE reads with MiXCR anew, one entry per CDR3 protein. Here the sample spans under 65,000 distinct CDR3 sequences, roughly 13% being singletons. The starting material was whole blood, obtained at baseline. The receptors originated from an adult who was a healthcare worker with PCR-confirmed SARS-CoV-2 infection or an uninfected control (not recorded which). The conserved cysteine and the conserved F or W are not part of the CDR3 here.

j_call: TRBJ2-2
v_call: TRBV12-3/TRBV12-4
cdr3_length: 13
cdr3_aa: ASSLRQGATGELF

j_call: TRBJ2-7
v_call: TRBV28
cdr3_length: 13
cdr3_aa: ASSYRGTAPYEQY

j_call: TRBJ2-7
v_call: TRBV20-1
cdr3_length: 10
cdr3_aa: STLGWNYEQY

j_call: TRBJ2-1
v_call: TRBV28
cdr3_length: 13
cdr3_aa: ASSRNRGRYNEQF

j_call: TRBJ2-2
v_call: TRBV6-5
cdr3_length: 12
cdr3_aa: ASTYRSLGGELF

j_call: TRBJ2-2
v_call: TRBV14
cdr3_length: 11
cdr3_aa: ASNMKLGGELF

j_call: TRBJ1-1
v_call: TRBV6-1
cdr3_length: 12
cdr3_aa: ATRGGGWYTEAF

j_call: TRBJ2-5
v_call: TRBV7-2
cdr3_length: 12
cdr3_aa: ASSPRPWQETQY

j_call: TRBJ2-1
v_call: TRBV5-1
cdr3_length: 10
cdr3_aa: ASGQLVNEQF

j_call: TRBJ2-3
v_call: TRBV12-3/TRBV12-4
cdr3_length: 12
cdr3_aa: AGSSSGRRDTQY

j_call: TRBJ2-7
v_call: TRBV29-1
cdr3_length: 10
cdr3_aa: SVESARGEQY

j_call: TRBJ1-2
v_call: TRBV18
cdr3_length: 12
cdr3_aa: ASSPGGGNYGYT

j_call: TRBJ2-3
v_call: TRBV19
cdr3_length: 15
cdr3_aa: ASSIGWRGLSTDTQY

j_call: TRBJ2-1
v_call: TRBV20-1
cdr3_length: 12
cdr3_aa: SARVASGGNEEF

j_call: TRBJ2-3
v_call: TRBV20-1
cdr3_length: 13
cdr3_aa: SARGPGVGVDTQY

j_call: TRBJ2-7
v_call: TRBV7-2
cdr3_length: 12
cdr3_aa: ASSLEQLSYEQY

j_call: TRBJ2-3
v_call: TRBV28
cdr3_length: 13
cdr3_aa: ASIPGAGGSDTQY

j_call: TRBJ2-1
v_call: TRBV27
cdr3_length: 16
cdr3_aa: ASSLSMGGGPYHNEQF

j_call: TRBJ1-3
v_call: TRBV28
cdr3_length: 9
cdr3_aa: ASRPGDTIY

j_call: TRBJ1-1
v_call: TRBV6-5
cdr3_length: 13
cdr3_aa: ASSYSIPMNTEAF

j_call: TRBJ1-5
v_call: TRBV29-1
cdr3_length: 11
cdr3_aa: SVVEGGNQPQH